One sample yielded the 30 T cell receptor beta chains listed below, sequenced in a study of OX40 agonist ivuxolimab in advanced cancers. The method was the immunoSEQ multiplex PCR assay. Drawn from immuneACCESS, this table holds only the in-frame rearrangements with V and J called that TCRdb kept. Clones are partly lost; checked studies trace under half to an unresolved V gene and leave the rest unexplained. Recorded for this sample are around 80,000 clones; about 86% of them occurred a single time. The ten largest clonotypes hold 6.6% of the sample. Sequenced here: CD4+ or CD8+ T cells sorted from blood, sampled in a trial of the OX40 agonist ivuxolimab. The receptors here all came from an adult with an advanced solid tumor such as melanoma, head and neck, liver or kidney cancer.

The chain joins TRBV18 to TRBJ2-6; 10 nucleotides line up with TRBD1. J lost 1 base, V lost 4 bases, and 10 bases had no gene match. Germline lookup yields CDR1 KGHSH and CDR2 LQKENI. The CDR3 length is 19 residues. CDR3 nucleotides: TGTGCCAGCTCACAGGACAGGGGGGGCACTTTATCTGGGGCCAACGTCCTGACTTTC. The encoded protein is CASSQDRGGTLSGANVLTF.

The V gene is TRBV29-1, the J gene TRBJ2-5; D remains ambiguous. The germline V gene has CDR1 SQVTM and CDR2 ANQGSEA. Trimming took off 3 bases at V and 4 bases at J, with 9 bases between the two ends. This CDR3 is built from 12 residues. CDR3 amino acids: CSVDGVGETQYF. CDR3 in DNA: TGCAGCGTTGATGGGGTGGGAGAGACCCAGTACTTC. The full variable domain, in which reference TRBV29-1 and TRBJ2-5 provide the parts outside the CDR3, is SAVISQKPSRDICQRGTSLTIQCQVDSQVTMMFWYRQQPGQSLTLIATANQGSEATYESGFVIDKFPISRPNLTFSTLTVSNMSPEDSSIYLCSVDGVGETQYFGPGTRLLVL.

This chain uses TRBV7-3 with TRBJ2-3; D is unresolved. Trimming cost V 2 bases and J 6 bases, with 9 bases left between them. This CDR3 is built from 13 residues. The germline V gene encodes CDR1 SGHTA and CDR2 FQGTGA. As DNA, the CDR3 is TGTGCCAGCAGCTTACGTGAAAGGGATACGCAGTATTTT. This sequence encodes CASSLRERDTQYF.

CDR3 nucleotide sequence: TGTGCCATCAGTGTATCGGGACAGCCCAATCAGCCCCAGCATTTT. Translated, it gives CAISVSGQPNQPQHF. The V and J genes are TRBV10-3 and TRBJ1-5; 7 positions agree with TRBD1. Germline lookup yields CDR1 ENHRY and CDR2 SYGVKD. J was trimmed by 3 bases and V by 4 bases; bases with no gene match: 6. The CDR3 consists of 15 residues.

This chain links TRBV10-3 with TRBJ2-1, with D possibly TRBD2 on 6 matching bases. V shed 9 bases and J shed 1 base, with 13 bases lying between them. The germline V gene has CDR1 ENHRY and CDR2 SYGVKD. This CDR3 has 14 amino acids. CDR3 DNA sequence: TGTGCCATAGCGGACTACCCGTCCTACAATGAGCAGTTCTTC. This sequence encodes CAIADYPSYNEQFF.

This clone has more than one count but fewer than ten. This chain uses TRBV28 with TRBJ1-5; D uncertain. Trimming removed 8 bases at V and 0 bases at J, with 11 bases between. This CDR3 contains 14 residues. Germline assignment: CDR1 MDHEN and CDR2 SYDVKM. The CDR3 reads CASSTLYSNQPQHF. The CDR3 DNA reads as TGTGCCAGCTCCACACTCTATAGCAATCAGCCCCAGCATTTT. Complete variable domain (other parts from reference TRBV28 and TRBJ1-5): DVKVTQSSRYLVKRTGEKVFLECVQDMDHENMFWYRQDPGLGLRLIYFSYDVKMKEKGDIPEGYSVSREKKERFSLILESASTNQTSMYLCASSTLYSNQPQHFGDGTRLSIL.

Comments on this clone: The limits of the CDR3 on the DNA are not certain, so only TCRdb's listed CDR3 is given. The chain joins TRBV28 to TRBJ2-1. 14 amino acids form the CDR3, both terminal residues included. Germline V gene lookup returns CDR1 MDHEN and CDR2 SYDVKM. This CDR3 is CASILAYNYNEQFF.

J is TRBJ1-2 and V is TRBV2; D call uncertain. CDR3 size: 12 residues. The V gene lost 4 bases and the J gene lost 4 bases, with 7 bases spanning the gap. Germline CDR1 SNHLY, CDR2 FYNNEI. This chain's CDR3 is CASSGQPYGYTF. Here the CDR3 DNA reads TGTGCCAGCAGTGGGCAGCCCTATGGCTACACCTTC.

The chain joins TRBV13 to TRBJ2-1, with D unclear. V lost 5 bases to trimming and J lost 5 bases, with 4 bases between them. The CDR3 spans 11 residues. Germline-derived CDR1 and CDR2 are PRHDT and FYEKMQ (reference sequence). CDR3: CASSTNNEQFF. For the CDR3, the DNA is TGTGCCAGCAGCACGAACAATGAGCAGTTCTTC.

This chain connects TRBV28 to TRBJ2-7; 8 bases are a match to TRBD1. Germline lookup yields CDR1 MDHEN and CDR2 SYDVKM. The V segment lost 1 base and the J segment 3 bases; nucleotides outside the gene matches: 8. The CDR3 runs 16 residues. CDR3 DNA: TGTGCCAGCAGTTTATCGTCCGGGACAGGCGGCTACGAGCAGTACTTC. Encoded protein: CASSLSSGTGGYEQYF.

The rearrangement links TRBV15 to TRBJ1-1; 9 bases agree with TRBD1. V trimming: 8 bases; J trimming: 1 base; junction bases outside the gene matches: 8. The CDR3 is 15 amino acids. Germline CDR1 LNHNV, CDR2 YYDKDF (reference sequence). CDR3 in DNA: TGTGCCACCGAGCATAGGACAGGGGCGAACACTGAAGCTTTCTTT. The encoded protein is CATEHRTGANTEAFF.

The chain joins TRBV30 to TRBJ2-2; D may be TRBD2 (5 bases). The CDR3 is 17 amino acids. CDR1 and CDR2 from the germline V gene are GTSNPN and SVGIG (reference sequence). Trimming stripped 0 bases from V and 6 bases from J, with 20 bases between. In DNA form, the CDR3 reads TGTGCCTGGAGTGTACTACTAAGCGGTAGACGGGCCGGGGAGCTGTTTTTT. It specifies CAWSVLLSGRRAGELFF.

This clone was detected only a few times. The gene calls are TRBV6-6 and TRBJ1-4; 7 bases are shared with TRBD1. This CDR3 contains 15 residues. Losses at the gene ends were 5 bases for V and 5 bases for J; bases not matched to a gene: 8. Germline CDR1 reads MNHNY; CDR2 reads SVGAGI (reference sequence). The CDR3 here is CASSQPGQINEKLFF. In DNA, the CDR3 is TGTGCCAGCAGTCAACCGGGACAGATAAATGAAAAACTGTTTTTT.

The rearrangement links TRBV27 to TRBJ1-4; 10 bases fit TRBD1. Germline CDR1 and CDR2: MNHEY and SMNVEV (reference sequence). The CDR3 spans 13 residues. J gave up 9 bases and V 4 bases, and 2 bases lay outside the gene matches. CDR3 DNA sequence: TGTGCCAGCAGTTCGGACAGGGGGAAAAAACTGTTTTTT. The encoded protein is CASSSDRGKKLFF.

This CDR3 reads CASADRGSYTF. CDR3 bases: TGTGCCAGCGCTGACAGGGGGAGCTACACCTTC. This sequence joins TRBV28 and TRBJ1-2, with 9 nucleotides matching TRBD1. Trimming took 8 bases from V and 9 from J; bases not matched to a gene: 4. The CDR3 totals 11 residues. Germline values: CDR1 MDHEN, CDR2 SYDVKM.

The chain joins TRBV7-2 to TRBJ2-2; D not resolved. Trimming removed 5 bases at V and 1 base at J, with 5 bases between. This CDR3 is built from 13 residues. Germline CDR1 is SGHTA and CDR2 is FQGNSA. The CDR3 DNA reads TGTGCCAGCAGCGCCAGGAACACCGGGGAGCTGTTTTTT. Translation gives CASSARNTGELFF.

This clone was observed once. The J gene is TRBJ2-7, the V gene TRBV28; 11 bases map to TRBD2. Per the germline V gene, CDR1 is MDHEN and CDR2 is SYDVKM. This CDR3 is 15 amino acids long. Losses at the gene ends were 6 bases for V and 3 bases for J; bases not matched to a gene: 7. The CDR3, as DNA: TGTGCCAGCAGCCCGGGACTAGCGGCCTACTACGAGCAGTACTTC. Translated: CASSPGLAAYYEQYF.

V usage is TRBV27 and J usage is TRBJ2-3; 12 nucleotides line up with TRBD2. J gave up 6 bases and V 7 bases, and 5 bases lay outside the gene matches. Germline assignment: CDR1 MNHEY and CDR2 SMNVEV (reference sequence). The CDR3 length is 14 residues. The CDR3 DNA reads TGTGCCAGCATAGCTAGCGGGGGGGCCGATACGCAGTATTTT. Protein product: CASIASGGADTQYF.

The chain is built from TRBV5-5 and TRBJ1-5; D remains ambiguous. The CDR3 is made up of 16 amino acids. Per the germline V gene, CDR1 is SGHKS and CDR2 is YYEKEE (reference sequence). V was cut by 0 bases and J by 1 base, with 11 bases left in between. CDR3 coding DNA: TGTGCCAGCAGCTTGGACACGGGTACGAGCAATCAGCCCCAGCATTTT. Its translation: CASSLDTGTSNQPQHF. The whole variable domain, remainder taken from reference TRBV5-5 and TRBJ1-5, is DAGVTQSPTHLIKTRGQQVTLRCSPISGHKSVSWYQQVLGQGPQFIFQYYEKEERGRGNFPDRFSARQFPNYSSELNVNALLLGDSALYLCASSLDTGTSNQPQHFGDGTRLSIL.

The CDR3 loop reads CATSWYRVEKLFF. CDR3 nucleotides: TGTGCCACCAGTTGGTACCGCGTTGAAAAACTGTTTTTT. The chain couples TRBV15 to TRBJ1-4; D not certain. Trimming cost V 6 bases and J 7 bases, with 12 bases left between them. Germline-derived CDR1 and CDR2 are LNHNV and YYDKDF (reference sequence). The CDR3 totals 13 residues.

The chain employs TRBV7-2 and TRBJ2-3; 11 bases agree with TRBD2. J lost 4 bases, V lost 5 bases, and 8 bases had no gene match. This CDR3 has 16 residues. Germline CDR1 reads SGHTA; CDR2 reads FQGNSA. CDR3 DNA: TGTGCCAGCAGCACTAATAGCGGGAGGGTCGCAGATACGCAGTATTTT. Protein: CASSTNSGRVADTQYF.

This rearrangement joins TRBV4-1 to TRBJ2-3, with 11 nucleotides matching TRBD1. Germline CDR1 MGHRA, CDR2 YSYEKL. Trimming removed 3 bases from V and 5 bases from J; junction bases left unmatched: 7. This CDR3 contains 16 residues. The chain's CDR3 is CASSQRDRGYGDTQYF. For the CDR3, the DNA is TGCGCCAGCAGCCAGAGGGACAGGGGGTATGGAGATACGCAGTATTTT.

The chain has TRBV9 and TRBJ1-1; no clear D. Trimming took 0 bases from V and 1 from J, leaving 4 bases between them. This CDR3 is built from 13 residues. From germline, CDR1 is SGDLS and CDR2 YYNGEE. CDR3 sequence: CASSVGANTEAFF. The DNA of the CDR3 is TGTGCCAGCAGCGTAGGGGCGAACACTGAAGCTTTCTTT.

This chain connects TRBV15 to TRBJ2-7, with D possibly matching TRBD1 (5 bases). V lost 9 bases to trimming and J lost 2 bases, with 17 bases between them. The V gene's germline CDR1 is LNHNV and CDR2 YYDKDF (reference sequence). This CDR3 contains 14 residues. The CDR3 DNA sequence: TGTGCCACAGACCGGCAGGGAAGAACCTACGAGCAGTACGTC. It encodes CATDRQGRTYEQYV.

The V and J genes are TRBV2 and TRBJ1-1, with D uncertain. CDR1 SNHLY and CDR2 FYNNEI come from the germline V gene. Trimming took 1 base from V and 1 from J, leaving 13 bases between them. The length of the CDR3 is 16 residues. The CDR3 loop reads CASSEDLGRGNTEAFF. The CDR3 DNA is TGTGCCAGCAGTGAAGATTTGGGGAGAGGGAACACTGAAGCTTTCTTT. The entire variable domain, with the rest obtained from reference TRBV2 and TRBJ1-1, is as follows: EPEVTQTPSHQVTQMGQEVILRCVPISNHLYFYWYRQILGQKVEFLVSFYNNEISEKSEIFDDQFSVERPDGSNFTLKIRSTKLEDSAMYFCASSEDLGRGNTEAFFGQGTRLTVV.

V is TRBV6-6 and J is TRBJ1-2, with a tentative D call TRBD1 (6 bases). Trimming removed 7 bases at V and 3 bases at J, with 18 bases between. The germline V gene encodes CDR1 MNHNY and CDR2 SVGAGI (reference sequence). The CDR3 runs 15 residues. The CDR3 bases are TGTGCCAGCATCCCACCGGAACAGGGTGACTATGGCTACACCTTC. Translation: CASIPPEQGDYGYTF.

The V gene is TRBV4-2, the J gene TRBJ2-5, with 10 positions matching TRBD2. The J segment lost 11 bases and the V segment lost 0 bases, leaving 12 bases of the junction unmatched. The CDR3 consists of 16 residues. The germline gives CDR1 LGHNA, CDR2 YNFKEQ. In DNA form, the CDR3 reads TGTGCCAGCAGCCAAGAGCGGCTAGCGGGAGCTAAGGAGCAGTACTTC. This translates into CASSQERLAGAKEQYF.

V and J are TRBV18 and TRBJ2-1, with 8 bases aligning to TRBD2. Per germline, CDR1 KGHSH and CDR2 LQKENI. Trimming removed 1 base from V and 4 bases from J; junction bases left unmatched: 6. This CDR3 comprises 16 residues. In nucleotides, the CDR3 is TGTGCCAGCTCACCACGTATAAAGCGGGGGTACAATGAGCAGTTCTTC. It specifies CASSPRIKRGYNEQFF.

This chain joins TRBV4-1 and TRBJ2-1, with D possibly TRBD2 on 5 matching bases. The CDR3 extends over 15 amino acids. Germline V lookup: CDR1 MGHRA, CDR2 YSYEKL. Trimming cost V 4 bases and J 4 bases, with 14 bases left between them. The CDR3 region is CASSLAPHAYNEQFF. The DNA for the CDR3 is TGCGCCAGCAGCCTAGCGCCCCACGCTTACAATGAGCAGTTCTTC.

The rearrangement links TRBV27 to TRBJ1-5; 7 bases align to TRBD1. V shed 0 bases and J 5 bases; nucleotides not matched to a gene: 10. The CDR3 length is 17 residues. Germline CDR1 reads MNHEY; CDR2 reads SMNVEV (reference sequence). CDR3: CASSLSPPGGGYQPQHF. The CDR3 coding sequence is TGTGCCAGCAGTTTATCCCCCCCGGGAGGGGGCTATCAGCCCCAGCATTTT.